These T cell receptor beta chains were read from a single sample in a study of shared clonotypes between healthy human individuals. The method was immunoSEQ multiplex PCR; TCRdb's version includes in-frame clones alone and lacks a portion of them. The sample has approximately 1.5 million clones, 98% seen once. The sequenced material came from naive CD4+ T cells sorted from blood. The receptors originated from a man in his thirties or forties in good health. Each CDR3 is given with its conserved first and last residue. Some rows have no size entry. The others give once, few or many, or a class for an expanded clone.

V,size,CDR3
TRBV5-1,-,CASSSLTGGTTDTQYF
TRBV29-1,-,CSDWSYGYTF
TRBV6-5,-,CASKSRTANEKLFF
TRBV18,-,CASSPLRTGGVPIDEQYF
TRBV25-1,-,CASSERNSYEQYF
TRBV19,once,CASSDTEAFF
TRBV28,-,CASSITGTSKHEQYF
TRBV10-3,-,CAISEGNRATYEQYF
TRBV7-2,-,CASSFTSPRGYEQYF
TRBV18,-,CASSPTGANEKLFF
TRBV20-1,-,CSASGQYF
TRBV7-3,-,CASSLNPSGSTDTQYF
TRBV18,once,CASSPPGLGYNEQFF
TRBV7-9,-,CASSPPSSGRLYF
TRBV11-3,once,CASGAGGSSYEQYF
TRBV5-1,-,CASTAGGPYEQYF
TRBV6-6,-,CASRGPGLASTNEQFF
TRBV29-1,-,CSVIGTGGDEQYF
TRBV5-1,-,CASSYTSGSRQTQYF
TRBV5-1,-,CASSLGTSGKQETQYF
TRBV28,-,CASTNTGASGNTIYF
TRBV29-1,-,CSVETGGFREQYF
TRBV7-9,-,CASSSTSDSYEQYF
TRBV6-1,-,CASKGTGVNEQFF
TRBV20-1,-,CSATSYNEQFF
TRBV7-9,-,CASSTGLAGFTDTQYF
TRBV5-1,-,CASSFSGGSSYNEQFF
TRBV7-3,-,CASSLYSREQFF
TRBV6-1,-,CASRAGQDLYEQYF
TRBV5-4,-,CASSKTGPGNEQYF
TRBV5-1,-,CASSHRLLAVTYNEQFF
TRBV10-2,once,CASGGMNTEAFF
TRBV9,-,CASSLAPSNQPQHF
TRBV6-5,once,CASSYSPGLQETQYF
TRBV5-8,-,CASTRSLLGDLPTEAFF
TRBV10-3,-,CAITIDREVAKNIQYF
TRBV7-2,-,CASSQPSTDTQYF
TRBV2,-,CASSGLAEEQFF
TRBV7-9,-,CASSSGTLGAYEQYF
TRBV25-1,-,CASSEYLSGLETDTQYF
TRBV18,-,CASSPSLAGAYEQYF
TRBV15,-,CATSRGLGEKLFF
TRBV25-1,-,CASSDQHTEAFF
TRBV9,-,CASSVNLRENTEAFF
TRBV12-5,-,CASGLVVGTRLYEQYF
TRBV5-1,-,CASSLAPDSPSYEQYF
TRBV2,once,CASSELLGAFF
TRBV6-1,-,CASSETLYGYTF
TRBV28,-,CASSLLAGDRPYEQYF
TRBV18,-,CASSPLSTGGTAGREQYF
TRBV10-2,-,CASRATSGDTYEQYF
TRBV9,-,CASSVGTGGLYNEQFF